These T cell receptor beta chains were read from a single sample in a study of blood T cell repertoires in COVID-19. Assay: immunoSEQ multiplex PCR; the TCRdb copy retains only in-frame clones and omits some. The sample carries 180,000 or so clones, around four fifths recorded once. Material: peripheral blood. These receptors came from a man aged 40-50 years who had recovered from COVID-19. Each CDR3 is given with its conserved first and last residue. D genes are given only for firm matches. Clone size is shown for a subset of rows, as once, few, many or a class of expanded clone.

D,size,V,J,length,CDR3,DNA
TRBD1,.,TRBV25-1,TRBJ1-3,17,CASSESGTGGFGNTIYF,TGTGCCAGCAGTGAATCCGGGACAGGGGGCTTCGGAAACACCATATATTTT
.,once,TRBV19,TRBJ1-3,14,CASTTGSSGNTIYF,TGTGCCAGTACCACCGGGTCCTCTGGAAACACCATATATTTT
TRBD1,.,TRBV18,TRBJ2-7,15,CASSPPDRGSYEQYF,TGTGCCAGCTCACCACCGGACAGGGGCTCTTACGAGCAGTACTTC
TRBD2,.,TRBV11-3,TRBJ2-3,15,CASSSGLAGTDTQYF,TGTGCCAGCAGCTCGGGACTAGCTGGCACAGATACGCAGTATTTT
TRBD1,few,TRBV6-4,TRBJ2-1,15,CASSAGGRSKGEQFF,TGTGCCAGCAGTGCAGGGGGACGCTCTAAGGGTGAGCAGTTCTTC
.,.,TRBV11-2,TRBJ1-2,12,CASSLEGDGYTF,TGTGCCAGCAGCTTGGAGGGCGATGGCTACACCTTC
TRBD2,.,TRBV11-2,TRBJ2-3,18,CASSRSPSLAGSTDTQYF,TGTGCCAGCAGCCGGTCCCCATCACTAGCGGGGTCCACAGATACGCAGTATTTT
.,.,TRBV5-1,TRBJ2-7,11,CASSFSDEQYF,TGCGCCAGCAGCTTCTCGGACGAGCAGTACTTC
TRBD1,once,TRBV4-1,TRBJ2-5,14,CASSQPGQQETQYF,TGCGCCAGCAGCCAGCCGGGACAGCAAGAGACCCAGTACTTC
TRBD1,few,TRBV5-1,TRBJ2-4,18,CASSLDGTGLEAKNIQYF,TGCGCCAGCAGCTTAGACGGGACAGGGCTTGAGGCCAAAAACATTCAGTACTTC
.,.,TRBV18,TRBJ1-1,14,CASSMGGSFTEAFF,TGTGCCAGCTCAATGGGGGGGAGTTTCACTGAAGCTTTCTTT
.,.,TRBV7-2,TRBJ2-7,14,CASSPGSGFDEQYF,TGTGCCAGCAGCCCCGGGAGCGGCTTCGACGAGCAGTACTTC
TRBD2,.,TRBV25-1,TRBJ2-3,17,CASSSRVAGGGTDTQYF,TGTGCCAGCAGTTCCAGAGTAGCGGGGGGTGGAACAGATACGCAGTATTTT
.,.,TRBV5-5,TRBJ2-1,16,CASSLGSGRRDNEQFF,TGTGCCAGCAGCCTTGGATCCGGTCGCAGGGACAATGAGCAGTTCTTC